These 11 T cell receptor beta chains came from one sample sequenced in a study of blood T cell repertoires in COVID-19. Here immunoSEQ multiplex PCR was the method, and the copy in TCRdb shows in-frame clones only, minus some. The data contain a few hundred thousand clones, over 75% of them seen just once; the ten biggest clones take up 9.2%. Sequences were obtained from PBMCs or T cells enriched from blood (not recorded which). These receptors were taken from a man aged 40-49 years who had recovered from COVID-19.

The chain joins TRBV29-1 to TRBJ1-1; maybe TRBD1 (5 bases). V lost 7 bases, J lost 1 base, and 10 bases lay in between. This CDR3 has 12 amino acids. Germline V gene lookup returns CDR1 SQVTM and CDR2 ANQGSEA. The CDR3 DNA sequence: TGCAGCGGTCGGACACCGAACACTGAAGCTTTCTTT. It encodes CSGRTPNTEAFF.

V and J are TRBV12-3 or TRBV12-4 and TRBJ1-3; D remains ambiguous. The CDR3 is made up of 13 amino acids. Trimming left V 2 bases short and J 4 bases short, with 6 bases between. CDR3 sequence: CASSLTVGNTIYF. In DNA, the CDR3 is TGTGCCAGCAGTTTAACGGTGGGAAACACCATATATTTT.

V usage is TRBV6-5 and J usage is TRBJ2-3, with D possibly being TRBD1 (6 bases). The CDR3 is 14 amino acids. Germline V gives CDR1 MNHEY, CDR2 SVGAGI. Trimming shortened V by 6 bases and J by 5 bases, and 15 bases separated the two germline ends. In nucleotides, the CDR3 is TGTGCCAGCAGAGATACAGGGATGGTAGATACGCAGTATTTT. Translation gives CASRDTGMVDTQYF.

This chain uses TRBV5-4 with TRBJ2-7; 8 bases are a match to TRBD2. With V trimmed by 4 bases and J by 3 bases, 9 bases remained unmatched. This CDR3 region has 15 residues. The germline CDR1 and CDR2 sequences are SGHNT and YYREEE (reference sequence). CDR3 nucleotide sequence: TGTGCCAGCAGCAGAACCGGGACTAGGAGCTACGAGCAGTACTTC. It codes for CASSRTGTRSYEQYF.

The chain links TRBV29-1 to TRBJ2-7, with TRBD1 matching 9 bases. In germline, CDR1 is SQVTM, CDR2 ANQGSEA. The CDR3 extends over 14 amino acids. Trimming took 0 bases from V and 4 from J; bases not matched to a gene: 4. The CDR3, as DNA: TGCAGCGTTGAAGACCCGGGACAGGGATACGAGCAGTACTTC. This codes for CSVEDPGQGYEQYF.

The sample holds a few counts of this clone. The CDR3 protein is CASGLVGLADRGGYGYTF. CDR3 DNA sequence: TGTGCTAGTGGTTTGGTAGGTTTAGCTGACAGGGGAGGCTATGGCTACACCTTC. The chain combines TRBV12-5 with TRBJ1-2, with 8 nucleotides matching TRBD1. The V and J ends lost 0 bases and 4 bases, in that order; junction bases with no gene match: 13. The germline gives CDR1 LGHNT, CDR2 FRNRAP. The CDR3 sequence is 18 residues long.

The rearrangement uses TRBV13 and TRBJ2-7; D uncertain. Germline CDR1 reads PRHDT; CDR2 reads FYEKMQ (reference sequence). There are 14 residues in the CDR3. V was pared by 0 bases and J by 1 base, with 7 bases between. CDR3 coding DNA: TGTGCCAGCAGCTTAGGCAGCGAATCCTACGAGCAGTACTTC. The encoded protein is CASSLGSESYEQYF. Full variable domain (rest looked up from reference TRBV13 and TRBJ2-7): AAGVIQSPRHLIKEKRETATLKCYPIPRHDTVYWYQQGPGQDPQFLISFYEKMQSDKGSIPDRFSAQQFSDYHSELNMSSLELGDSALYFCASSLGSESYEQYFGPGTRLTVT.

This clone was counted only a few times. The chain links TRBV13 to TRBJ2-2, with TRBD1 identical over 11 bases. Losses at the gene ends were 4 bases for V and 6 bases for J; bases not matched to a gene: 4. The CDR3 length is 15 residues. The V gene's germline CDR1 is PRHDT and CDR2 FYEKMQ (reference sequence). The CDR3 protein is CASSSGQGAAGELFF. Written as DNA, the CDR3 is TGTGCCAGCAGCTCAGGACAGGGGGCGGCCGGGGAGCTGTTTTTT.

This clone showed up many times. CDR3 bases: TGTGCCAGCAGTTCGGGAGGGCCTGAGCAGTTCTTC. The encoded protein is CASSSGGPEQFF. The chain joins TRBV2 to TRBJ2-1, with 8 nucleotides matching TRBD2. Trimming removed 5 bases from V and 9 bases from J; junction bases left unmatched: 3. This CDR3 is built from 12 residues. Germline V gene sequence: CDR1 SNHLY, CDR2 FYNNEI.

This clone was observed a few times. V usage is TRBV6-2 or TRBV6-3 and J usage is TRBJ1-1; 7 bases are a match to TRBD1. This CDR3 comprises 14 residues. Germline V gives CDR1 MNHEY, CDR2 SVGEGT. Germline trimming cut 6 bases from V and 4 bases from J; bases unmatched to any gene: 8. CDR3 nucleotides: TGTGCCAGCAGCGACAGGGCGGGGAGCACTGAAGCTTTCTTT. Protein: CASSDRAGSTEAFF.

The CDR3 coding sequence is TGCAGTGCTAGTCCCCGCCACAGGGGGGGGTCCTACGAGCAGTACTTC. Amino acids: CSASPRHRGGSYEQYF. The chain uses TRBV20-1 and TRBJ2-7, with D maybe TRBD1 (8 bases). Germline V gene sequence: CDR1 DFQATT, CDR2 SNEGSKA (reference sequence). The CDR3 is 16 residues long. The V end was cut by 3 bases, the J end by 1 base, with 19 bases between.